Below, 25 T cell receptor beta chains from the same sample are listed, as sequenced in a study of siplizumab effects on memory and regulatory T cells. Using immunoSEQ multiplex PCR, the repertoire was profiled, and TCRdb retains in-frame clones only, with some absent. Seen here are 87,000 or so clones, 85% to 90% observed once, and the top ten hold around 16%. Sequences were obtained from CD4+ T cells sorted from blood. These receptors came from a human donor in good health.

The chain carries TRBV5-1 and TRBJ1-1; D remains ambiguous. With 0 bases removed from V and 1 base from J, the gap between germline ends came to 4 bases. Germline values: CDR1 SGHRS, CDR2 YFSETQ. This CDR3 comprises 13 residues. The CDR3 loop is CASSLERNTEAFF. In DNA form, the CDR3 reads TGCGCCAGCAGCTTGGAACGGAACACTGAAGCTTTCTTT.

The chain links TRBV5-6 to TRBJ2-6, with a possible D match to TRBD2 (5 bases). The CDR3 consists of 15 residues. Trimming took 0 bases from V and 2 from J, leaving 6 bases between them. Germline lookup yields CDR1 SGHDT and CDR2 YYEEEE. CDR3 protein: CASSLAEAGANVLTF. For the CDR3, the DNA is TGTGCCAGCAGCTTGGCGGAGGCTGGGGCCAACGTCCTGACTTTC. The full variable domain, completed using reference TRBV5-6 and TRBJ2-6, is DAGVTQSPTHLIKTRGQQVTLRCSPKSGHDTVSWYQQALGQGPQFIFQYYEEEERQRGNFPDRFSGHQFPNYSSELNVNALLLGDSALYLCASSLAEAGANVLTFGAGSRLTVL.

This chain uses TRBV27 with TRBJ2-7; 8 bases are shared with TRBD1. Germline V gene data show CDR1 as MNHEY and CDR2 as SMNVEV (reference sequence). V lost 5 bases and J lost 1; bases outside the gene matches: 4. The CDR3 loop spans 14 amino acids. Here the CDR3 DNA reads TGTGCCAGCAGTCTGCAGGGGGCGTCCTACGAGCAGTACTTC. Its translation: CASSLQGASYEQYF.

The chain uses TRBV7-3 and TRBJ2-5; D uncertain. With 4 bases removed from V and 3 bases from J, the gap between germline ends came to 9 bases. This CDR3 has 13 amino acids. The germline V gene has CDR1 SGHTA and CDR2 FQGTGA. Here the CDR3 DNA reads TGTGCCAGCAGCTATGGAGTGGAAGAGACCCAGTACTTC. Its protein is CASSYGVEETQYF.

The chain links TRBV30 to TRBJ2-4, with 9 bases aligning to TRBD2. The V gene end was trimmed by 4 bases and the J gene end by 3 bases; junction bases not matched to a gene: 7. Germline V CDR1 and CDR2: GTSNPN, SVGIG (reference sequence). The CDR3 has 15 amino acids. CDR3 in amino acids: CAWNSGRGVKNIQYF. The CDR3 coding sequence is TGTGCCTGGAATAGCGGGAGAGGAGTCAAAAACATTCAGTACTTC.

The rearrangement joins TRBV29-1 to TRBJ1-4; 8 bases agree with TRBD1. The CDR3 totals 14 residues. V lost 7 bases and J lost 4; bases outside the gene matches: 8. Per germline, CDR1 SQVTM and CDR2 ANQGSEA. The CDR3 coding sequence is TGCAGCGCCAGCGGACAGGGACTTAATGAAAAACTGTTTTTT. It specifies CSASGQGLNEKLFF.

This chain connects TRBV10-3 to TRBJ2-5; 8 bases match TRBD1. The CDR3 is made up of 17 amino acids. The V gene end was trimmed by 3 bases and the J gene end by 7 bases; junction bases not matched to a gene: 16. Germline V CDR1 and CDR2: ENHRY, SYGVKD. This CDR3 is CAISEPQGAGGGGTQYF. The CDR3 bases are TGTGCCATCAGTGAACCCCAGGGGGCAGGGGGCGGTGGGACCCAGTACTTC.

The chain joins TRBV6-5 to TRBJ1-2, with 7 positions matching TRBD1. Germline CDR1 MNHEY, CDR2 SVGAGI. J was trimmed by 8 bases and V by 6 bases; bases with no gene match: 3. CDR3 length: 11 residues. This CDR3 reads CASSTGAGYTF. The CDR3 DNA is TGTGCCAGCAGCACAGGGGCGGGCTACACCTTC.

This chain joins TRBV7-2 and TRBJ2-1; D is perhaps TRBD1 or TRBD2 (7 bases each). Germline CDR1 and CDR2: SGHTA and FQGNSA. Deletions cut 8 bases from V and 4 bases from J, with 18 bases between. The CDR3 is 15 residues long. The CDR3 here is CASGQGGGAYNEQFF. Here the CDR3 DNA reads TGTGCCAGCGGCCAGGGAGGGGGCGCGTACAATGAGCAGTTCTTC.

This clone was counted a few times. The CDR3 DNA is TGTGCCAGCAGCCAGGGTCTGCAGCCCCAGCATTTT. Its translation is CASSQGLQPQHF. V gene TRBV28 combines with J gene TRBJ1-5; the D gene is possibly TRBD1 (5 bases). This CDR3 region has 12 residues. Deletions cut 6 bases from V and 7 bases from J, with 10 bases between. Germline assignment: CDR1 MDHEN and CDR2 SYDVKM.

The rearrangement links TRBV12-5 to TRBJ2-2; perhaps TRBD2 as D (5 bases). CDR3 length equals 16 residues. In germline, CDR1 is LGHNT, CDR2 FRNRAP. V was trimmed by 9 bases and J by 4 bases, leaving 21 bases between them. The CDR3 protein is CARSPPPVGGTGELFF. CDR3 sequence (DNA): TGTGCTAGAAGTCCCCCCCCCGTAGGAGGCACCGGGGAGCTGTTTTTT.

V is TRBV4-3 and J is TRBJ2-1; D gene uncertain. CDR1 LGHNA and CDR2 YSLEER come from the germline V gene. The CDR3 is 14 residues long. V was pared by 1 base and J by 5 bases, with 9 bases between. The CDR3 coding sequence is TGCGCCAGCAGCCAAGCGGCCAAACACAATGAGCAGTTCTTC. Its translation is CASSQAAKHNEQFF.

The chain uses TRBV6-5 and TRBJ1-5, with TRBD1 matching over 8 bases. This CDR3 has 16 amino acids. V was clipped by 0 bases and J by 4 bases; unmatched bases: 5. Germline V gene lookup returns CDR1 MNHEY and CDR2 SVGAGI. Written as DNA, the CDR3 is TGTGCCAGCAGTTACTCGGGCAGGGGGCCGAATCAGCCCCAGCATTTT. This encodes CASSYSGRGPNQPQHF.

The genes are TRBV9 and TRBJ2-7; 10 nucleotides match TRBD2. The V segment lost 6 bases and the J segment 5 bases; nucleotides outside the gene matches: 11. CDR1 and CDR2 (germline): SGDLS, YYNGEE. The CDR3 spans 15 residues. The DNA for the CDR3 is TGTGCCAGCACCCCTGGGGGGACTAGCGATAACGAGCAGTACTTC. This translates into CASTPGGTSDNEQYF.

Concerning this clone: This CDR3 is also generated by other DNA sequences in the sample. This chain links TRBV7-3 with TRBJ2-3, with D possibly TRBD2 on 5 matching bases. CDR1 is SGHTA and CDR2 is FQGTGA in the germline V gene. Trimming pared 3 bases from V and 3 bases from J, leaving 7 bases between. This CDR3 has 13 amino acids. Written as DNA, the CDR3 is TGTGCCAGCAGCTTGGGGAGTACAGATACGCAGTATTTT. Translated: CASSLGSTDTQYF.

The chain joins TRBV6-5 to TRBJ1-2; no firm D call. This CDR3 comprises 12 residues. Looked up from germline, CDR1 is MNHEY and CDR2 is SVGAGI. V lost 6 bases, J lost 4 bases, and 9 bases lay in between. The CDR3 sequence: CASSRLPYGYTF. As DNA, the CDR3 is TGTGCCAGCAGCAGACTGCCCTATGGCTACACCTTC.

V is TRBV6-5 and J is TRBJ1-2, with TRBD1 matching 7 bases. Germline loops: CDR1 MNHEY, CDR2 SVGAGI. V shed 5 bases and J 0 bases; nucleotides not matched to a gene: 6. The CDR3 length is 15 residues. The CDR3 nucleotides read TGTGCCAGCAGTACCCAGGGGGGAGCTAACTATGGCTACACCTTC. This codes for CASSTQGGANYGYTF.

This clone occurred once. CDR3: CASSLKAGGGYTF. In nucleotides, the CDR3 is TGTGCCAGCAGCTTGAAGGCAGGGGGTGGCTACACCTTC. The V gene is TRBV5-4, the J gene TRBJ1-2, with 7 bases that match TRBD1. The CDR3 has 13 amino acids. In germline, CDR1 is SGHNT, CDR2 YYREEE (reference sequence). Trimming took 1 base from V and 7 from J; bases not matched to a gene: 4.

The chain links TRBV9 to TRBJ1-5; D ambiguous. The CDR3 length is 16 residues. The V gene lost 4 bases and the J gene lost 8 bases, with 22 bases spanning the gap. Per germline, CDR1 SGDLS and CDR2 YYNGEE. The DNA of the CDR3 is TGTGCCAGCAGCCCGGGGTCTCTCTCCCAATCCGAGCCCCAGCATTTT. Protein: CASSPGSLSQSEPQHF.

This clone has a handful of counts. This chain connects TRBV12-5 to TRBJ2-3; D remains unclear. Germline V gene sequence: CDR1 LGHNT, CDR2 FRNRAP. The CDR3 extends over 12 amino acids. V was pared by 8 bases and J by 0 bases, with 6 bases between. DNA for the CDR3: TGTGCTAGTCGCACCAGCACAGATACGCAGTATTTT. The encoded protein is CASRTSTDTQYF.

This rearrangement joins TRBV7-9 to TRBJ2-1; no clear D. This CDR3 is built from 13 residues. The V gene's germline CDR1 is SEHNR and CDR2 FQNEAQ (reference sequence). V dropped 5 bases and J dropped 6 bases, with 11 bases sitting between them. The CDR3 is CASSPDPRNEQFF. The CDR3 bases are TGTGCCAGCAGCCCAGACCCCCGCAATGAGCAGTTCTTC.

This chain joins TRBV7-2 and TRBJ2-7; perhaps TRBD2 as D (5 bases). The germline V gene encodes CDR1 SGHTA and CDR2 FQGNSA. Trimming left V 2 bases short and J 4 bases short, with 12 bases between. The CDR3 length is 14 residues. The CDR3 region is CASSLRASLYEQYF. The CDR3, as DNA: TGTGCCAGCAGCTTACGGGCTAGCCTTTACGAGCAGTACTTC. The full variable domain, rest sourced from reference TRBV7-2 and TRBJ2-7, is GAGVSQSPSNKVTEKGKDVELRCDPISGHTALYWYRQSLGQGLEFLIYFQGNSAPDKSGLPSDRFSAERTGGSVSTLTIQRTQQEDSAVYLCASSLRASLYEQYFGPGTRLTVT.

This chain joins TRBV7-2 and TRBJ1-6, with D possibly matching TRBD1 (5 bases). Germline assignment: CDR1 SGHTA and CDR2 FQGNSA. The CDR3 spans 15 residues. V was clipped by 3 bases and J by 5 bases, with 11 bases between them. The CDR3 is CASSFFGGNNSPLHF. The CDR3 coding sequence is TGTGCCAGCAGCTTCTTTGGGGGAAATAATTCACCCCTCCACTTT.

The CDR3 DNA reads as TGTGCTAGTGGTTCGGGCCGGGACCGGGCGAACAATGAGCAGTTCTTC. Residues: CASGSGRDRANNEQFF. J is TRBJ2-1 and V is TRBV12-5; D may correspond to TRBD1 or TRBD2 (5 bases each). In germline, CDR1 is LGHNT, CDR2 FRNRAP. The CDR3 has 16 residues. Trimming took 4 bases from V and 5 from J, leaving 18 bases between them.

Written as DNA, the CDR3 is TGTGCCAGCAGTCTTACTGGACAGGGGGTGGTAGAGACCCAGTACTTC. The encoded protein is CASSLTGQGVVETQYF. The chain links TRBV28 to TRBJ2-5; TRBD1 matches 10 bases. Unmatched junction bases numbered 10, after V lost 5 bases and J lost 4 bases. The CDR3 runs 16 residues. Germline-derived CDR1 and CDR2 are MDHEN and SYDVKM.